The 17 T cell receptor beta chains below were found in one sample sequenced in a study of blood T cell repertoires in COVID-19. TCRdb keeps only in-frame clones here, not all; method: immunoSEQ multiplex PCR. The sample has about 140,000 clones, about three quarters seen once. Sequences were obtained from peripheral blood. Receptors were obtained from a woman in her forties or fifties with active or convalescent COVID-19.

CDR3: CASRNLGANTEAFF. The CDR3 DNA reads TGTGCCAGCAGAAACCTTGGGGCGAACACTGAAGCTTTCTTT. The gene calls are TRBV11-2 and TRBJ1-1; tentative D call: TRBD1 (5 bases). The CDR3 has 14 amino acids. Trimming took off 6 bases at V and 1 base at J, with 12 bases between the two ends. CDR1 and CDR2 (germline): SGHAT, FQNNGV.

V and J are TRBV10-3 and TRBJ1-4; D is perhaps TRBD1 (6 bases). Germline CDR1 and CDR2: ENHRY and SYGVKD. V was trimmed by 0 bases and J by 0 bases, leaving 11 bases between them. There are 17 residues in the CDR3. The CDR3 reads CAISESGKGATNEKLFF. CDR3 in DNA: TGTGCCATCAGTGAGTCGGGGAAGGGGGCAACTAATGAAAAACTGTTTTTT.

In this sample, this clone turned up once. The genes are TRBV6-5 and TRBJ1-1; TRBD1 agrees at 7 bases. The CDR3 length is 13 residues. Germline assignment: CDR1 MNHEY and CDR2 SVGAGI. Trimming at V came to 4 bases and at J to 5 bases, leaving 4 bases not matched to a gene. Here the CDR3 DNA reads TGTGCCAGCAGTTTTCACAGGGGAACTGAAGCTTTCTTT. Protein: CASSFHRGTEAFF.

The chain links TRBV28 to TRBJ2-7, with TRBD1 matching 7 bases. CDR1 MDHEN and CDR2 SYDVKM come from the germline V gene. The J segment lost 2 bases and the V segment lost 7 bases, leaving 5 bases of the junction unmatched. This CDR3 comprises 13 residues. CDR3 bases: TGTGCCAGCATAGGACAGGCAGCCTACGAGCAGTACTTC. This translates into CASIGQAAYEQYF. The full variable domain, in which reference TRBV28 and TRBJ2-7 provide the parts outside the CDR3, is DVKVTQSSRYLVKRTGEKVFLECVQDMDHENMFWYRQDPGLGLRLIYFSYDVKMKEKGDIPEGYSVSREKKERFSLILESASTNQTSMYLCASIGQAAYEQYFGPGTRLTVT.

The chain uses TRBV27 and TRBJ2-1; D gene ambiguous. This CDR3 contains 12 residues. Germline V lookup: CDR1 MNHEY, CDR2 SMNVEV (reference sequence). Trimming pared 3 bases from V and 6 bases from J, leaving 6 bases between. The CDR3: CASSFNFNEQFF. CDR3 in DNA: TGTGCCAGCAGTTTTAACTTCAATGAGCAGTTCTTC.

This clone was seen a few times. The chain joins TRBV6-5 to TRBJ1-5; D unclear. With 4 bases removed from V and 0 bases from J, the gap between germline ends came to 10 bases. The germline CDR1 and CDR2 sequences are MNHEY and SVGAGI. The CDR3 is 15 amino acids. The CDR3 DNA is TGTGCCAGCAGTTTAACAGTATATAGCAATCAGCCCCAGCATTTT. Protein: CASSLTVYSNQPQHF.

The CDR3 region is CAISEEQYEQYF. The CDR3 DNA follows: TGTGCCATCAGTGAGGAGCAATACGAGCAGTACTTC. The V call is TRBV10-3, the J call TRBJ2-7; no clear D. V lost 2 bases to trimming and J lost 4 bases, with 6 bases between them. CDR3 length: 12 residues. Germline V gene sequence: CDR1 ENHRY, CDR2 SYGVKD.

The chain joins TRBV7-2 to TRBJ2-7; 7 positions match TRBD1. The CDR3 runs 14 residues. Germline CDR1 is SGHTA and CDR2 is FQGNSA. Trimming at V came to 6 bases and at J to 7 bases, leaving 12 bases not matched to a gene. This chain's CDR3 is CASRQGVQGLEQYF. CDR3 sequence (DNA): TGTGCCAGCAGGCAGGGAGTACAGGGGTTAGAGCAGTACTTC.

J is TRBJ1-2 and V is TRBV4-2; D not certain. This CDR3 has 14 amino acids. Germline V gene sequence: CDR1 LGHNA, CDR2 YNFKEQ. The V end was cut by 8 bases, the J end by 9 bases, with 22 bases between. The CDR3 is CASRTDTAVRSYTF. The CDR3 region has the DNA TGTGCCAGCCGTACGGATACGGCGGTTAGGAGCTACACCTTC.

The chain carries TRBV7-8 and TRBJ1-2; D possibly corresponds to TRBD1 (5 bases). This CDR3 spans 13 amino acids. Germline V gene lookup returns CDR1 SGHVS and CDR2 FQNEAQ. V gave up 3 bases and J gave up 8 bases, with 13 bases separating them. CDR3 in amino acids: CASSFEVQGGYTF. DNA for the CDR3: TGTGCCAGCAGCTTTGAGGTCCAGGGCGGCTACACCTTC. The full variable domain, completed using reference TRBV7-8 and TRBJ1-2, is GAGVSQSPRYKVAKRGQDVALRCDPISGHVSLFWYQQALGQGPEFLTYFQNEAQLDKSGLPSDRFFAERPEGSVSTLKIQRTQQEDSAVYLCASSFEVQGGYTFGSGTRLTVV.

This clone was seen a few times. The rearrangement links TRBV5-6 to TRBJ1-1; D possibly corresponds to TRBD1 (6 bases). Germline V CDR1 and CDR2: SGHDT, YYEEEE. Trimming cost V 0 bases and J 5 bases, with 11 bases left between them. CDR3 length: 14 amino acids. The CDR3 bases are TGTGCCAGCAGCTTGGAGGGGGGGTTAACTGAAGCTTTCTTT. This sequence encodes CASSLEGGLTEAFF.

The rearrangement uses TRBV5-5 and TRBJ1-1; TRBD1 agrees at 9 bases. The V gene's germline CDR1 is SGHKS and CDR2 YYEKEE (reference sequence). This CDR3 spans 17 amino acids. V was clipped by 2 bases and J by 2 bases; unmatched bases: 10. CDR3 protein: CASSLAQGARSNTEAFF. CDR3 sequence (DNA): TGTGCCAGCAGCTTAGCACAGGGGGCGCGGTCCAACACTGAAGCTTTCTTT.

This clone was counted a few times. This chain uses TRBV7-2 with TRBJ1-2, with 9 nucleotides matching TRBD1. The CDR3 runs 17 residues. J was trimmed by 0 bases and V by 2 bases; bases with no gene match: 7. Germline assignment: CDR1 SGHTA and CDR2 FQGNSA. CDR3 region: CASSLSDRGWSNYGYTF. CDR3 DNA: TGTGCCAGCAGCTTATCCGACAGGGGGTGGTCTAACTATGGCTACACCTTC.

The chain is built from TRBV13 and TRBJ1-2, with unresolved D. CDR1 PRHDT and CDR2 FYEKMQ come from the germline V gene (reference sequence). V shed 0 bases and J shed 5 bases, with 13 bases lying between them. CDR3 size: 15 residues. CDR3 sequence (DNA): TGTGCCAGCAGCTTAGGGGGCAGGAAGGAATATGGCTACACCTTC. It is translated as CASSLGGRKEYGYTF.

This clone appeared a few times. This chain connects TRBV28 to TRBJ1-2, with D tentatively TRBD1 (5 bases). The germline gives CDR1 MDHEN, CDR2 SYDVKM. The ends were cut back, 2 bases at V and 3 bases at J, with 7 bases in the middle. The CDR3 contains 13 residues. The CDR3 DNA sequence: TGTGCCAGCAGTTTAGGGGGGGACTATGGCTACACCTTC. Protein: CASSLGGDYGYTF.

This clone has a single count. The V call is TRBV7-6, the J call TRBJ2-5, with TRBD2 identical over 11 bases. The germline CDR1 and CDR2 sequences are SGHVS and FNYEAQ. J gave up 1 base and V 6 bases, and 7 bases lay outside the gene matches. The CDR3 extends over 16 amino acids. The CDR3: CASSPLAGGPQETQYF. The CDR3 DNA reads TGTGCCAGCAGTCCTCTAGCGGGGGGCCCCCAAGAGACCCAGTACTTC.

The chain is built from TRBV6-5 and TRBJ2-7; TRBD2 matches 9 bases. Germline V CDR1 and CDR2: MNHEY, SVGAGI. This CDR3 region has 15 residues. The V segment lost 4 bases and the J segment 5 bases; nucleotides outside the gene matches: 9. CDR3 protein: CASSLFSGSLNEQYF. DNA of the CDR3: TGTGCCAGCAGTTTATTTAGCGGGAGTCTCAACGAGCAGTACTTC.